There are a few counts of the clone carrying this TCR beta chain. Its target is unknown. This sample stems from a study of T cells in Graves' hyperthyroidism and ophthalmopathy. Study-level results: The blood repertoire included most of the expanded thyroid clonotypes above 0.001.

The CDR3 is 17 residues long. Trimming cost V 1 base and J 2 bases; bases outside gene matches: 9. Per germline, CDR1 SGHTA and CDR2 FQGTGA. Amplification of TCR beta CDR3 regions used RNA as the template. In the first-round RT-PCR of the TCR CDR3, the HTBI primer set was used. Via MiXCR, TCRdb re-called the multiplex PCR reads, giving one row per CDR3 protein. The profile shows roughly 600,000 distinct CDR3 sequences, 14% of them singletons. This TCR was sampled from a woman aged 45-59 years with Graves' ophthalmopathy. The specimen sequenced was blood. The chain employs TRBV7-3 and TRBJ2-3; 7 bases fit TRBD1. CDR3 protein: CASSLRQGRGYTDTQYF. CDR3 coding DNA: TGTGCCAGCAGCTTAAGACAGGGTAGGGGGTACACAGATACGCAGTATTTT. The variable domain in full, with the rest retrieved from reference TRBV7-3 and TRBJ2-3, is GAGVSQTPSNKVTEKGKYVELRCDPISGHTALYWYRQSLGQGPEFLIYFQGTGAADDSGLPNDRFFAVRPEGSVSTLKIQRTERGDSAVYLCASSLRQGRGYTDTQYFGPGTRLTVL.